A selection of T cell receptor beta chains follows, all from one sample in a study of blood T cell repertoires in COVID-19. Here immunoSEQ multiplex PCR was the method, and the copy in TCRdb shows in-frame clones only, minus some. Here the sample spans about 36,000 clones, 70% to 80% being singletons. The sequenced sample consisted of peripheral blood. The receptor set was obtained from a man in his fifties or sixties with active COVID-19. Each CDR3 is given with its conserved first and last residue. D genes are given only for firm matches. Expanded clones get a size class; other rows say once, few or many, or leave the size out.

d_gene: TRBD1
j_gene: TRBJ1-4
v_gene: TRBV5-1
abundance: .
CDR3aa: CASSQGVAEKLFF
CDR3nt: TGCGCCAGCAGTCAGGGGGTAGCAGAAAAACTGTTTTTT

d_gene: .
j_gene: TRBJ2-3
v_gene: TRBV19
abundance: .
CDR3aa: CASSILTLGGDTQYF
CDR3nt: TGTGCCAGTAGTATTCTCACCCTCGGTGGAGATACGCAGTATTTT

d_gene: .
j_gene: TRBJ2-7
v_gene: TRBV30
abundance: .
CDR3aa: CAWSNSIGAYEQYF
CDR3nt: TGTGCCTGGAGTAATAGTATAGGGGCCTACGAGCAGTACTTC

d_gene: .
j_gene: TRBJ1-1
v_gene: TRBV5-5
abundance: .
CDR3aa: CASSSGHPNTEAFF
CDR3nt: TGTGCCAGCAGCTCTGGACACCCGAACACTGAAGCTTTCTTT

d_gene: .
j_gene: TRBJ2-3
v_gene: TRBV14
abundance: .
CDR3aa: CASSEHTTNTQYF
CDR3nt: TGTGCCAGCAGTGAACACACTACCAATACGCAGTATTTT

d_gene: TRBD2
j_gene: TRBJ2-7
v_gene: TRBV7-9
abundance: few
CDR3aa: CASSRGQAGVTYEQYF
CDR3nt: TGTGCCAGCAGCCGCGGGCAAGCGGGGGTTACCTACGAGCAGTACTTC

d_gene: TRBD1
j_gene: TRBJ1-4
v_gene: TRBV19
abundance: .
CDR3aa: CATSGRPRGNEKLFF
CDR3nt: TGTGCCACTTCGGGGCGGCCCAGGGGGAATGAAAAACTGTTTTTT

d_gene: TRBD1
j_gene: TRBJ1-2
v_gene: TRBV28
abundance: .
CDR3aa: CASSFPLGGGGNGYTF
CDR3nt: TGTGCCAGCAGTTTCCCTTTAGGCGGAGGGGGCAATGGCTACACCTTC

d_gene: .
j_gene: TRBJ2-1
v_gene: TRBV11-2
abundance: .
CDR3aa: CASSLVSYNEQFF
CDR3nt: TGTGCCAGCAGCTTAGTCTCGTACAATGAGCAGTTCTTC

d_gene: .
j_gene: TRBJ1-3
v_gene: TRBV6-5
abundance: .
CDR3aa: CASSYSRSSGNTIYF
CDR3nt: TGTGCCAGCAGTTACTCCCGGAGCTCTGGAAACACCATATATTTT

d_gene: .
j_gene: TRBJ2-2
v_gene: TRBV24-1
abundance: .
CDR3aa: CATSDGQVHTGELFF
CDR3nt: TGTGCCACCAGTGATGGGCAGGTCCACACCGGGGAGCTGTTTTTT

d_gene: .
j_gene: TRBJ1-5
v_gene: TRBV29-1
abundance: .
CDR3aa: CSVEGGGNQPQHF
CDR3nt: TGCAGCGTTGAAGGGGGGGGGAATCAGCCCCAGCATTTT

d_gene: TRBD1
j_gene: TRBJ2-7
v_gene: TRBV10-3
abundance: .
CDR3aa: CAIRDGTGGSEQYF
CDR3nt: TGTGCCATCAGGGATGGGACAGGCGGCAGCGAGCAGTACTTC

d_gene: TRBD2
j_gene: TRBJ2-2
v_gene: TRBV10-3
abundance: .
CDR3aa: CAIGGVRELFF
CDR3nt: TGTGCCATCGGGGGGGTCCGGGAGCTGTTTTTT

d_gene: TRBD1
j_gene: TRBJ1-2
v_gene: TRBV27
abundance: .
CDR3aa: CASSYRGEGYTF
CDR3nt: TGTGCCAGCAGTTACAGGGGCGAGGGCTACACCTTC

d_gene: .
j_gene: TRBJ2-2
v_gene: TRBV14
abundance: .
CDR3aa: CASSQEVRGGELFF
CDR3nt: TGTGCCAGCAGCCAAGAAGTTCGAGGAGGGGAGCTGTTTTTT